This T cell receptor (beta chain) was identified in a study of cytomegalovirus exposure and HLA in healthy donors. Study results and caveats: Researchers reported that a few CMV-associated chains were confirmed in vitro as CMV antigen-specific. Researchers catalogued roughly 170 TCR beta chains as cytomegalovirus-associated. Some public TCRs appeared in many individuals, while most sequences were rare.

About this clone: The antigen remains unidentified.

TCRdb keeps only in-frame clones here, not all; method: immunoSEQ multiplex PCR. The sample contains about 200,000 clones, over 75% of which appear only once. Separate from the roughly 720-subject first cohort was the 120-subject validation cohort, to which the donors belonged. This clonotype was obtained from a woman under 30 in good health and CMV-seropositive. The source material was PBMCs.

CDR3 nucleotides: TGTGCCAGCAGCCAATCCGAGACACTTGGCTACACCTTC. Encoded protein: CASSQSETLGYTF. V and J are TRBV7-9 and TRBJ1-2; the D is unclear. Trimming left V 5 bases short and J 7 bases short, with 14 bases between. Germline CDR1 is SEHNR and CDR2 is FQNEAQ (reference sequence). The CDR3 has 13 amino acids.